This T cell receptor beta chain is from a study of blood T cell repertoires in COVID-19. Study summary: Acute and convalescent COVID-19 specimens originated in the United States, Italy and Spain. Sources were T cells, B-cell-depleted T cells, or PBMCs; the material itself was cDNA or gDNA.

The CDR3 runs to 14 residues. Germline-derived CDR1 and CDR2 are LGHDT and YNNKEL (reference sequence). J lost 10 bases, V lost 1 base, and 7 bases had no gene match. Study processing details: Reference gene primer amplification in the assay estimated nucleated cell counts. Some clones are missing from TCRdb's copy, which holds only in-frame ones; the method was immunoSEQ multiplex PCR. From that table come the V and J calls and clone size; the DNA was used to work out D and trimming. This sample has 95,000 to 150,000 clones, with over 75% found just once. Sequencing was carried out using peripheral blood. This receptor was taken from a woman in her 70s with acute or convalescent COVID-19. V usage is TRBV3-1 (or the pseudogene TRBV3-2) and J usage is TRBJ1-1; 9 bases are shared with TRBD1. This chain's CDR3 is CASSQVRGQGAAFF. DNA of the CDR3: TGTGCCAGCAGCCAAGTCAGGGGACAGGGAGCAGCTTTCTTT.